These 14 T cell receptor beta chains share one sample of origin, sequenced in a study of beta chain features in type 1 diabetes. All of the isolated RNA was reverse transcribed, so expressed TCRB transcripts were sequenced. Profiling relied on immunoSEQ multiplex PCR, and the TCRdb table lists in-frame clones only, not all of them. The table has some 100,000 clones, approximately 39% seen once. The sequenced material came from stem cell memory CD4+ T cells from blood. These receptors came from a woman under 30 in good health.

This chain links TRBV6-1 with TRBJ2-3, with D maybe TRBD1 (6 bases). CDR3 length equals 14 residues. The V end was cut by 4 bases, the J end by 4 bases, with 12 bases between. CDR1 MNHNS and CDR2 SASEGT come from the germline V gene. This CDR3 reads CASSGDNLADTQYF. The CDR3 DNA follows: TGTGCCAGCAGTGGGGACAATCTTGCAGATACGCAGTATTTT.

The chain couples TRBV28 to TRBJ1-2; possibly TRBD1 for D (5 bases). CDR1 is MDHEN and CDR2 is SYDVKM in the germline V gene. CDR3 size: 14 residues. Trimming took 5 bases from V and 4 from J, leaving 14 bases between them. CDR3 DNA: TGTGCCAGCAGTGTACAGGCCCGCAGCTATGGCTACACCTTC. Translated: CASSVQARSYGYTF.

J is TRBJ2-3 and V is TRBV7-9, with a tentative D call TRBD1 (6 bases). The CDR3 contains 17 residues. Between the trimmed V and J ends, which lost 4 bases and 4 bases, there was a span of 21 bases. Germline assignment: CDR1 SEHNR and CDR2 FQNEAQ (reference sequence). The CDR3 region has the DNA TGTGCCAGCAGCTCAAACCCGGTAGGGGGAGCCTCAGATACGCAGTATTTT. Translating it yields CASSSNPVGGASDTQYF.

The CDR3 reads CASSLGTVPYEQYF. The CDR3 DNA reads TGTGCCAGCAGCTTAGGGACAGTCCCCTACGAGCAGTACTTC. The chain carries TRBV7-8 and TRBJ2-7; perhaps TRBD1 as D (6 bases). V shed 1 base and J shed 2 bases, with 9 bases lying between them. The CDR3 loop spans 14 amino acids. Germline V CDR1 and CDR2: SGHVS, FQNEAQ. Full variable domain (missing parts from reference TRBV7-8 and TRBJ2-7): GAGVSQSPRYKVAKRGQDVALRCDPISGHVSLFWYQQALGQGPEFLTYFQNEAQLDKSGLPSDRFFAERPEGSVSTLKIQRTQQEDSAVYLCASSLGTVPYEQYFGPGTRLTVT.

This rearrangement joins TRBV5-1 to TRBJ2-1; tentatively, D is TRBD2 (6 bases). Germline V gene lookup returns CDR1 SGHRS and CDR2 YFSETQ. V shed 3 bases and J shed 5 bases, with 18 bases lying between them. CDR3 length: 16 residues. The CDR3 here is CASSSLTRGKNNEQFF. The CDR3 DNA is TGCGCCAGCAGCTCCCTCACCCGGGGGAAGAACAATGAGCAGTTCTTC.

The chain recombines TRBV28 with TRBJ1-5, with 8 bases identical to TRBD1. Germline V lookup: CDR1 MDHEN, CDR2 SYDVKM. The CDR3 covers 15 residues. V shed 3 bases and J 2 bases; nucleotides not matched to a gene: 3. For the CDR3, the DNA is TGTGCCAGCAGTTTCTTGACAGGGGGCAATCAGCCCCAGCATTTT. Protein: CASSFLTGGNQPQHF.

The table lists this clone with a few counts. The V and J genes are TRBV18 and TRBJ2-5; TRBD1 matches at 10 bases. In germline, CDR1 is KGHSH, CDR2 LQKENI. Trimming removed 3 bases from V and 3 bases from J; junction bases left unmatched: 7. The CDR3 sequence is 16 residues long. In DNA form, the CDR3 reads TGTGCCAGCTCACCTTCGGACAGGGGGGATAAAGAGACCCAGTACTTC. Encoded protein: CASSPSDRGDKETQYF. The entire variable domain, with the rest obtained from reference TRBV18 and TRBJ2-5, is as follows: NAGVMQNPRHLVRRRGQEARLRCSPMKGHSHVYWYRQLPEEGLKFMVYLQKENIIDESGMPKERFSAEFPKEGPSILRIQQVVRGDSAAYFCASSPSDRGDKETQYFGPGTRLLVL.

The chain couples TRBV12-5 to TRBJ2-1; 11 bases are a match to TRBD2. CDR3 length: 18 amino acids. CDR1 is LGHNT and CDR2 is FRNRAP in the germline V gene. The V segment lost 3 bases and the J segment 8 bases; nucleotides outside the gene matches: 15. CDR3 sequence: CASGFPSVAGGGTDEQFF. CDR3 DNA sequence: TGTGCTAGTGGTTTCCCGTCAGTAGCGGGAGGGGGGACGGATGAGCAGTTCTTC.

The J gene is TRBJ1-1, the V gene TRBV5-6, with D maybe TRBD1 (5 bases). CDR1 and CDR2 from the germline V gene are SGHDT and YYEEEE. Trimming stripped 1 base from V and 4 bases from J, with 14 bases between. The length of the CDR3 is 15 residues. CDR3 nucleotides: TGTGCCAGCAGCTTGAGGTTGACAGCCCTCACTGAAGCTTTCTTT. This translates into CASSLRLTALTEAFF.

There are a few counts of this clone. The chain joins TRBV27 to TRBJ1-4, with 7 positions matching TRBD1. Unmatched junction bases numbered 6, after V lost 6 bases and J lost 5 bases. CDR3 length: 14 amino acids. Looked up from germline, CDR1 is MNHEY and CDR2 is SMNVEV (reference sequence). Written as DNA, the CDR3 is TGTGCCAGCAGGCCCCCGGACAGGAATGAAAAACTGTTTTTT. It specifies CASRPPDRNEKLFF.

This clone was detected a few times. The V gene is TRBV28, the J gene TRBJ1-2; no clear D. V was trimmed by 5 bases and J by 5 bases, leaving 21 bases between them. Germline V gene data show CDR1 as MDHEN and CDR2 as SYDVKM. CDR3 length: 16 residues. CDR3 nucleotide sequence: TGTGCCAGCAGTAGATACCCGGGTCCTCCTCTGTATGGCTACACCTTC. It specifies CASSRYPGPPLYGYTF.

The chain joins TRBV7-9 to TRBJ2-1; 8 bases map to TRBD2. Trimming took 5 bases from V and 7 from J; bases not matched to a gene: 13. The CDR3 runs to 16 residues. Per the germline V gene, CDR1 is SEHNR and CDR2 is FQNEAQ (reference sequence). This CDR3 is CASSPRGAGGSNEQFF. The DNA for the CDR3 is TGTGCCAGCAGCCCGCGGGGCGCGGGAGGCTCTAATGAGCAGTTCTTC.

This clone was seen a single time. This chain uses TRBV7-2 with TRBJ2-3; TRBD2 matches at 12 bases. Germline loops: CDR1 SGHTA, CDR2 FQGNSA. V shed 1 base and J 3 bases; nucleotides not matched to a gene: 5. The CDR3 runs to 17 residues. As DNA, the CDR3 is TGTGCCAGCAGCTTAGTGCTACTAGCGGGAGGTACAGATACGCAGTATTTT. The encoded protein is CASSLVLLAGGTDTQYF.

The chain links TRBV7-9 to TRBJ2-7; D possibly corresponds to TRBD2 (5 bases). This CDR3 region has 14 residues. From germline, CDR1 is SEHNR and CDR2 FQNEAQ (reference sequence). The V end lost 2 bases, the J end lost 3 bases, and 11 bases lay between the germline ends. CDR3 sequence (DNA): TGTGCCAGCAGCTTACGGTCCGGGATCTACGAGCAGTACTTC. It codes for CASSLRSGIYEQYF.